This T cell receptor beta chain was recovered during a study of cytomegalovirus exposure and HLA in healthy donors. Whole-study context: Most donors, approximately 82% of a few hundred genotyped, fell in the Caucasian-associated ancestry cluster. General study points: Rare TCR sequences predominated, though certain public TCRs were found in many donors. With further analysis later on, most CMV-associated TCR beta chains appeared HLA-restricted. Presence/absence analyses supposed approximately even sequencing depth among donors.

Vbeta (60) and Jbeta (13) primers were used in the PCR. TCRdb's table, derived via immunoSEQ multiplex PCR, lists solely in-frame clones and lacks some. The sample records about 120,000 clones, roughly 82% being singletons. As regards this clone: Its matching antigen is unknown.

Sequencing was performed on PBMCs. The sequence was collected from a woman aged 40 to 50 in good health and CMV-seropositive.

The CDR3 is CASSEKRSGLSTEAFF. CDR3 nucleotides: TGTGCCAGCAGTGAAAAGAGATCAGGGTTGAGCACTGAAGCTTTCTTT. V usage is TRBV25-1 and J usage is TRBJ1-1, with D maybe TRBD1 (5 bases). The CDR3 sequence is 16 residues long. V lost 2 bases, J lost 4 bases, and 17 bases lay in between. In germline, CDR1 is MGHDK, CDR2 SYGVNS.